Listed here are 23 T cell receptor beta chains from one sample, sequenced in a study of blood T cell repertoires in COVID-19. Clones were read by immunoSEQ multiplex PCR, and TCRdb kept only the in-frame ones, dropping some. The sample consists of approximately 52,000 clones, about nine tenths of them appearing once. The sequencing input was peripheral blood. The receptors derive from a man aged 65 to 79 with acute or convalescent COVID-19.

The CDR3 is CASSLHGTGYEKLFF. The CDR3 DNA reads as TGTGCCAGCAGTTTACACGGGACAGGGTATGAAAAACTGTTTTTT. The V and J genes are TRBV28 and TRBJ1-4, with 9 bases matching TRBD1. The CDR3 is 15 residues long. V gave up 2 bases and J gave up 6 bases; unmatched junction bases: 4. Germline CDR1 and CDR2: MDHEN and SYDVKM.

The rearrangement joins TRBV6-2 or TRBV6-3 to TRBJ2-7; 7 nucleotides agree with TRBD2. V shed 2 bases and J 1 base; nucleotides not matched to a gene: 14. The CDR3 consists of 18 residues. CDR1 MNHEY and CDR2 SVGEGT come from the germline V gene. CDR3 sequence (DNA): TGTGCCAGCAGTTACCAGGCCGTGAGTAGCGGGCCTTCCTACGAGCAGTACGTC. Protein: CASSYQAVSSGPSYEQYV.

For the CDR3, the DNA is TGCGCCAGCAGCTTGATGGGGGCGATAGGCACTGAAGCTTTCTTT. Translated: CASSLMGAIGTEAFF. The chain couples TRBV5-1 to TRBJ1-1; possible D gene TRBD1, 6 bases. CDR3 length: 15 amino acids. CDR1 SGHRS and CDR2 YFSETQ come from the germline V gene. V gave up 1 base and J gave up 4 bases, with 14 bases separating them.

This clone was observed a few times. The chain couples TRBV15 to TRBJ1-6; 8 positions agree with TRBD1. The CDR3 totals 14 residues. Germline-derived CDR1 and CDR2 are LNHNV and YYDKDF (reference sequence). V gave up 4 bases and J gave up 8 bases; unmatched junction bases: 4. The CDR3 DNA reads TGTGCCACCAGCACAGACAGGGGTTATTCACCCCTCCACTTT. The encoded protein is CATSTDRGYSPLHF.

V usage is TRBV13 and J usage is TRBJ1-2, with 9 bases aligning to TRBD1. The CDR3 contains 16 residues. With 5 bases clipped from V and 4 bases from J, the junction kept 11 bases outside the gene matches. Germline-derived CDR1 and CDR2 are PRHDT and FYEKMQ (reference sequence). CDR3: CASSTSGTGLGYGYTF. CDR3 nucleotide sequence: TGTGCCAGCAGCACTTCCGGGACAGGGTTGGGCTATGGCTACACCTTC. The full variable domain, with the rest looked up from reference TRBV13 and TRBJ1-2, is AAGVIQSPRHLIKEKRETATLKCYPIPRHDTVYWYQQGPGQDPQFLISFYEKMQSDKGSIPDRFSAQQFSDYHSELNMSSLELGDSALYFCASSTSGTGLGYGYTFGSGTRLTVV.

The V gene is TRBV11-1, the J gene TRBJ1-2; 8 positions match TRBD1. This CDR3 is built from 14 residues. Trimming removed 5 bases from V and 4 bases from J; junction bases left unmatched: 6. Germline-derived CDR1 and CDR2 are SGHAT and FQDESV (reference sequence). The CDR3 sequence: CASSVTGVSYGYTF. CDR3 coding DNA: TGTGCCAGCAGCGTGACAGGGGTCAGCTATGGCTACACCTTC.

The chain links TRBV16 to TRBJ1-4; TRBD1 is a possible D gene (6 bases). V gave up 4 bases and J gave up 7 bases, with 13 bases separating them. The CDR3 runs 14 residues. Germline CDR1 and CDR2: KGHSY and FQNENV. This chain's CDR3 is CASSRQAAGEKLFF. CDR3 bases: TGTGCCAGCAGCCGACAGGCCGCGGGTGAAAAACTGTTTTTT.

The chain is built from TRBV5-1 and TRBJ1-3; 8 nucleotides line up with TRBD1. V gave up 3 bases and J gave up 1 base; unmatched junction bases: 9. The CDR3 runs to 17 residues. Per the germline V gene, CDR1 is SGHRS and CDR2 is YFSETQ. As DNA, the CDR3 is TGCGCCAGCAGCTCTAATCCCGGGACAGGATCTGGAAACACCATATATTTT. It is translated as CASSSNPGTGSGNTIYF.

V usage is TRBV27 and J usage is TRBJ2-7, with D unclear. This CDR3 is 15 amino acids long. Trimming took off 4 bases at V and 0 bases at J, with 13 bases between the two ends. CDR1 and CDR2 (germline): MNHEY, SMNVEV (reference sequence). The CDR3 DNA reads TGTGCCAGCAGTTCTCCCCCACAAAGCTCCTACGAGCAGTACTTC. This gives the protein CASSSPPQSSYEQYF.

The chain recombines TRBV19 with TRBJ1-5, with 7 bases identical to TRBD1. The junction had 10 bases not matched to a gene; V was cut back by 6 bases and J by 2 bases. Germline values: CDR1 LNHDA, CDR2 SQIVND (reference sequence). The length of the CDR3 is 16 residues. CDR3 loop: CASSKTTGEGNQPQHF. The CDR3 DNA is TGTGCCAGTAGCAAGACAACAGGGGAGGGCAATCAGCCCCAGCATTTT.

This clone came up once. As DNA, the CDR3 is TGTGCCAGCAGTTACTCGGATATTTCCCGGGTTGGCTACACCTTC. Encoded protein: CASSYSDISRVGYTF. This sequence joins TRBV6-5 and TRBJ1-2; D ambiguous. The CDR3 spans 15 residues. Germline V CDR1 and CDR2: MNHEY, SVGAGI. V was cut by 0 bases and J by 7 bases, with 15 bases left in between.

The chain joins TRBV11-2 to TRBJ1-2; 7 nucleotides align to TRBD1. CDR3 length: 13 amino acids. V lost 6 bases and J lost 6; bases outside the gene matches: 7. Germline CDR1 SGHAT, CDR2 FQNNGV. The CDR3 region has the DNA TGTGCCAGCAGTCAAACAGGGGCTGATGGCTACACCTTC. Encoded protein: CASSQTGADGYTF.

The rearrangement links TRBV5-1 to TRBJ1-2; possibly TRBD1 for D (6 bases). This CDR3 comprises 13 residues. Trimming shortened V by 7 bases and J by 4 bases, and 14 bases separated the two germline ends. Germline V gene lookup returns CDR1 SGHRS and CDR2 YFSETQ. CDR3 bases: TGCGCCAGCGGGAACAGGGACCCCTATGGCTACACCTTC. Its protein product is CASGNRDPYGYTF.

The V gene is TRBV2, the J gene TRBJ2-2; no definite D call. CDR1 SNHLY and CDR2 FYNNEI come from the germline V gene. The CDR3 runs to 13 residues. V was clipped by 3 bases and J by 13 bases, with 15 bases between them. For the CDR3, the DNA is TGTGCCAGCAGTGAGGGTCCTCCCCGCGGGCTGTTTTTT. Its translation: CASSEGPPRGLFF. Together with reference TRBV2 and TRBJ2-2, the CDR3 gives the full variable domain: EPEVTQTPSHQVTQMGQEVILRCVPISNHLYFYWYRQILGQKVEFLVSFYNNEISEKSEIFDDQFSVERPDGSNFTLKIRSTKLEDSAMYFCASSEGPPRGLFFGEGSRLTVL.

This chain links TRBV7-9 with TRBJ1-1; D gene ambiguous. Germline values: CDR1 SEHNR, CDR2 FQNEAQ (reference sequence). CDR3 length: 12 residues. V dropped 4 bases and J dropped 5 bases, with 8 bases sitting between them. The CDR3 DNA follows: TGTGCCAGCAGCTCCGGCAGGACTGAAGCTTTCTTT. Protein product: CASSSGRTEAFF.

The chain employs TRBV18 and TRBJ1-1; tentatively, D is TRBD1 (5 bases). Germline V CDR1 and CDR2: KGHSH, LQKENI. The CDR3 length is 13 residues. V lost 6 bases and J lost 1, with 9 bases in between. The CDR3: CASSLTGNTEAFF. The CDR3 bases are TGTGCCAGCTCTCTCACAGGGAACACTGAAGCTTTCTTT.

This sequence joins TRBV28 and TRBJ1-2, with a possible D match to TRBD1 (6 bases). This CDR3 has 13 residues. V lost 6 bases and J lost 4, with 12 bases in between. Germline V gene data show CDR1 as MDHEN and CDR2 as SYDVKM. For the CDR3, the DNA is TGTGCCAGCAGGACAGGCATAAGCTATGGCTACACCTTC. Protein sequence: CASRTGISYGYTF.

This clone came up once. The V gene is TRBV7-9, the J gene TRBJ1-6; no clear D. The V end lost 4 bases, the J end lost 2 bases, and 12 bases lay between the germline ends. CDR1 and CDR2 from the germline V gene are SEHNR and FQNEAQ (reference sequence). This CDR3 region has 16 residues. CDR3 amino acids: CASSSASRTYNSPLHF. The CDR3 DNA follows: TGTGCCAGCAGCTCGGCGTCGAGGACCTATAATTCACCCCTCCACTTT.

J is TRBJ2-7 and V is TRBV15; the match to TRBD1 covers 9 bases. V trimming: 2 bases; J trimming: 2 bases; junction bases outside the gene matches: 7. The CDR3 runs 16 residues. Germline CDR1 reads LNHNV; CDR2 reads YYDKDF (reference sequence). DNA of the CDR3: TGTGCCACCAGCAGAAAGTCGGGACAGGGTGCCTACGAGCAGTACTTC. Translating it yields CATSRKSGQGAYEQYF.

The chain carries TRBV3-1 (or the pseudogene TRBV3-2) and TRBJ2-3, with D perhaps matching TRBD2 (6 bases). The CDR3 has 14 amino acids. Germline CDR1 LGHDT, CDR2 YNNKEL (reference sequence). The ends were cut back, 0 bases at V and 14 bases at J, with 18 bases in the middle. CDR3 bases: TGTGCCAGCAGCCAAGATCAGGAGGGACCGGGCGCGTATTTT. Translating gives CASSQDQEGPGAYF.

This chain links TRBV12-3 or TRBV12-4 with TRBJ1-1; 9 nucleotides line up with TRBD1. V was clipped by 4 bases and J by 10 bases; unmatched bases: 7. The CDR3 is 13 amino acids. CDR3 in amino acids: CASSSGQGRGAFF. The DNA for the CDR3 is TGTGCCAGCAGTTCCGGACAGGGGAGAGGAGCTTTCTTT.

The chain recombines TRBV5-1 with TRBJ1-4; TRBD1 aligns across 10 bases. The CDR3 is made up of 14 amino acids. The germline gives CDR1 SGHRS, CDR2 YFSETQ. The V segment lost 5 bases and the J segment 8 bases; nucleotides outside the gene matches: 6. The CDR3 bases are TGCGCCAGCAGGTCCGGGACAGGGGTCGAAAAACTGTTTTTT. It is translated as CASRSGTGVEKLFF.

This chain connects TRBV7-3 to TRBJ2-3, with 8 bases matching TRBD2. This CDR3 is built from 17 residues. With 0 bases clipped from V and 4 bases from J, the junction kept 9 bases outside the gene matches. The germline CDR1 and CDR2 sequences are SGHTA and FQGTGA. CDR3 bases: TGTGCCAGCAGCTTAACACAGGCGGGGGGAACGGCAGATACGCAGTATTTT. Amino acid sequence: CASSLTQAGGTADTQYF.